This entry lists 7 T cell receptor beta chains sequenced from one sample in a study of OX40 agonist ivuxolimab in advanced cancers. The data were produced by immunoSEQ multiplex PCR, yet TCRdb's version contains in-frame clones alone and is incomplete. Of tens of thousands of clones in the sample, more than 85% are singletons; the top ten hold about 10%. This specimen consisted of CD4+ or CD8+ T cells sorted from blood, obtained in a trial of the OX40 agonist ivuxolimab. The receptors were sampled from an adult with an advanced solid tumor such as melanoma, head and neck, liver or kidney cancer.

The genes are TRBV6-5 and TRBJ2-5; D uncertain. V was cut by 5 bases and J by 0 bases, with 4 bases left in between. This CDR3 spans 12 amino acids. Germline loops: CDR1 MNHEY, CDR2 SVGAGI. CDR3 loop: CASSQYQETQYF. The CDR3 DNA follows: TGTGCCAGCAGTCAGTACCAAGAGACCCAGTACTTC.

This chain joins TRBV5-1 and TRBJ2-2; TRBD1 aligns across 7 bases. The germline gives CDR1 SGHRS, CDR2 YFSETQ. The CDR3 is made up of 17 amino acids. The V gene end was trimmed by 4 bases and the J gene end by 0 bases; junction bases not matched to a gene: 9. The CDR3 nucleotides are TGCGCCAGCAGCCCAAGATACGGGACAGCGAACACCGGGGAGCTGTTTTTT. This translates into CASSPRYGTANTGELFF.

This clone was seen a single time. The chain joins TRBV7-6 to TRBJ2-5; 12 bases agree with TRBD2. Germline V gene data show CDR1 as SGHVS and CDR2 as FNYEAQ. The CDR3 covers 17 residues. The J segment lost 2 bases and the V segment lost 5 bases, leaving 9 bases of the junction unmatched. The CDR3 is CASSRGTSGGLQETQYF. CDR3 DNA sequence: TGTGCCAGCAGCAGGGGAACTAGCGGGGGGCTACAAGAGACCCAGTACTTC. Full variable domain (rest looked up from reference TRBV7-6 and TRBJ2-5): GAGVSQSPRYKVTKRGQDVALRCDPISGHVSLYWYRQALGQGPEFLTYFNYEAQQDKSGLPNDRFSAERPEGSISTLTIQRTEQRDSAMYRCASSRGTSGGLQETQYFGPGTRLLVL.

This clone was found once. This chain connects TRBV9 to TRBJ2-4; the D is unclear. CDR1 is SGDLS, CDR2 YYNGEE, per germline. V lost 3 bases, J lost 3 bases, and 4 bases lay in between. CDR3 length equals 12 residues. The CDR3 loop reads CASSGLKNIQYF. CDR3 nucleotides: TGTGCCAGCAGCGGCCTCAAAAACATTCAGTACTTC.

This clone was counted a single time. The chain recombines TRBV9 with TRBJ2-1; 7 bases are a match to TRBD1. With 2 bases clipped from V and 3 bases from J, the junction kept 8 bases outside the gene matches. Germline assignment: CDR1 SGDLS and CDR2 YYNGEE. The CDR3 sequence is 16 residues long. CDR3 nucleotide sequence: TGTGCCAGCAGCGTCACAGGGGCTACAGACTACAATGAGCAGTTCTTC. As protein: CASSVTGATDYNEQFF. Full variable domain (rest looked up from reference TRBV9 and TRBJ2-1): DSGVTQTPKHLITATGQRVTLRCSPRSGDLSVYWYQQSLDQGLQFLIQYYNGEERAKGNILERFSAQQFPDLHSELNLSSLELGDSALYFCASSVTGATDYNEQFFGPGTRLTVL.

This clone has just one count. This sequence joins TRBV7-9 and TRBJ1-6; D gene uncertain. The CDR3 has 14 residues. Trimming left V 0 bases short and J 11 bases short, with 11 bases between. Germline CDR1 and CDR2: SEHNR and FQNEAQ (reference sequence). CDR3 DNA sequence: TGTGCCAGCAGCTTAGCGGTAGCCCTCCCACCCCTCCACTTT. Encoded protein: CASSLAVALPPLHF.

This clone was seen once. This sequence joins TRBV11-2 and TRBJ1-5; D is unresolved. The CDR3 totals 15 residues. V gave up 0 bases and J gave up 4 bases, with 10 bases separating them. CDR1 and CDR2 (germline): SGHAT, FQNNGV. CDR3: CASSLEGILNQPQHF. In DNA, the CDR3 is TGTGCCAGCAGCTTAGAAGGGATCCTGAATCAGCCCCAGCATTTT.